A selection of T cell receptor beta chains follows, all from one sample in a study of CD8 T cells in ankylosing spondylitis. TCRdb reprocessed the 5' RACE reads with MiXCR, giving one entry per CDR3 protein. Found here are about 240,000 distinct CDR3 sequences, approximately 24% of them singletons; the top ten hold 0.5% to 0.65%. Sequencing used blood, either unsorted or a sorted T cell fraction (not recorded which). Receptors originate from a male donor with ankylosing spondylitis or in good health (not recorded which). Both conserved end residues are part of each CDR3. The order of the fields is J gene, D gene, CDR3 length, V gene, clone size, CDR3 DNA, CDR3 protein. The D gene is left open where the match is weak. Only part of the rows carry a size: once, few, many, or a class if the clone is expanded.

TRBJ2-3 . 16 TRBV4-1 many TGCGCCAGCAGCCAAGATTTTCGGGGGACCACAGATACGCAGTATTTT CASSQDFRGTTDTQYF
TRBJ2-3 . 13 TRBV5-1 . TGCGCCAGCAGCTTAACAGACACAGATACGCAGTATTTT CASSLTDTDTQYF
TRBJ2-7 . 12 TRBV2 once TGTGCCAGCAACCCGTGGTCCTACGAGCAGTACTTC CASNPWSYEQYF
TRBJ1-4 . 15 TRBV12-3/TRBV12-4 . TGTGCCAGCAGTTCAGGAAGGTGGACTAATGAAAAACTGTTTTTT CASSSGRWTNEKLFF
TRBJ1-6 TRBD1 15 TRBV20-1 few TGCAGTGCTACCCAGGGGGGGACCTCGGGCTCACCCCTCCACTTT CSATQGGTSGSPLHF
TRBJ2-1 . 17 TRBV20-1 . TGCAGTGCTAGAGATAGAGTGGGGGCGGGGGCGTTTAGTGAGCAGTTCTTC CSARDRVGAGAFSEQFF
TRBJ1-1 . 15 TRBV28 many TGTGCCAGCGCGGAGGGGGGGGACGGGGCCACTGAAGCTTTCTTT CASAEGGDGATEAFF
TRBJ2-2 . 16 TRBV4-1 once TGCGCCAGCCGACCTAGGGGACGATCGAACACCGGGGAGCTGTTTTTT CASRPRGRSNTGELFF
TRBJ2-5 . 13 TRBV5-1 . TGCGCCAGCAAATTCCAGGGCCAAGAGACCCAGTACTTC CASKFQGQETQYF
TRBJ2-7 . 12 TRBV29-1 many TGCAGCGTTGATGAGGGTTTGGACGAGCAGTACTTC CSVDEGLDEQYF
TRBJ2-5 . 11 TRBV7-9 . TGTGCCAGCAGCTCAGAAGAGGCCCAGTACTTC CASSSEEAQYF
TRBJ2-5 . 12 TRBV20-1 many TGCAGTGCTAGCTGGCAGCAAGAGACCCAGTACTTC CSASWQQETQYF
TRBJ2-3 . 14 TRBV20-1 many TGCAGTGCTGGGGCGGTGGCCTCCACAGATACGCAGTATTTT CSAGAVASTDTQYF
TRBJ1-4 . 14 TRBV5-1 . TGCGCCAGCAGCTTGGTTGGGAGAGATGAAAAACTGTTTTTT CASSLVGRDEKLFF
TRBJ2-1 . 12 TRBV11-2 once TGTGCCAGCAGCTTTTCACGCGATGAGCAGTTCTTC CASSFSRDEQFF
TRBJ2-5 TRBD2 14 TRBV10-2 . TGCGCCAGCAGTGAGTCGGTTCCTCCGGGACTAACCATCTTC CASSESVPPGLTIF
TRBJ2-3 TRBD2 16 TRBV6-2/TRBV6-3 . TGTGCCAGCAGTTCGGGACTAGCGGATGATGCGGATACGCAGTATTTT CASSSGLADDADTQYF
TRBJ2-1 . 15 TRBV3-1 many TGTGCCAGCAGCGAAAACCGGGACGGAATTAATGAGCAGTTCTTC CASSENRDGINEQFF
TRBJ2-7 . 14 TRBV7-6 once TGTGCCAGCAGCCCAGAGACCAAGACCTACGAGCAGTACTTC CASSPETKTYEQYF
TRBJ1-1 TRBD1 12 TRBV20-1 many TGCAGTGCTACCAGGGGGCGGGCTGAAGCTTTCTTT CSATRGRAEAFF
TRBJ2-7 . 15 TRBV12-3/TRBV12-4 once TGTGCCAGCAGTTTGGAGGGAGTCGGGAACTACGAGCAGTACTTC CASSLEGVGNYEQYF
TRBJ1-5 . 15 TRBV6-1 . TGTGCCAGCATGCTGATCTGGGGTAGCAATCAGCCCCAGCATTTT CASMLIWGSNQPQHF
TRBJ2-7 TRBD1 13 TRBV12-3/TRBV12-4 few TGTGCCAGCAGCGGACAGGGGGCCTACGAGCAGTACTTC CASSGQGAYEQYF
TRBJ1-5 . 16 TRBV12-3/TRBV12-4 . TGTGCCAGCACCGCCGACTTCGGGAATAGCAATCAGCCCCAGCATTTT CASTADFGNSNQPQHF
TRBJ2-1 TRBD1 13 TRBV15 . TGTGCCACCAGCAACCCGGACAGGGCCGAGCAGTTCTTC CATSNPDRAEQFF
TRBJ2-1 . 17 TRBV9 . TGTGCCAGCAGCCCTAGAGGGGGACCGACAACCTACAATGAGCAGTTCTTC CASSPRGGPTTYNEQFF
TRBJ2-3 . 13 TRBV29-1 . TGCAGCGTTGACGGAGGGGTTGCAGATACGCAGTATTTT CSVDGGVADTQYF
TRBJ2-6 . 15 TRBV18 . TGTGCCAGCTCACCATTGGTCTCTGGGGCCAACGTCCTGACTTTC CASSPLVSGANVLTF
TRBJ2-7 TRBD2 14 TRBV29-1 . TGCAGCGCAACGGGACTAGCGGGGGTGTACGAGCAGTACTTC CSATGLAGVYEQYF
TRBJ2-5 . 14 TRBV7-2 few TGTGCCAGCACCCCCCCTGGGACGGGGGAGACCCAGTACTTC CASTPPGTGETQYF
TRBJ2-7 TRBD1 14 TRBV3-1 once TGTGCCAGCAGCCAAACGGGACAGTCCTACGAGCAGTACTTC CASSQTGQSYEQYF
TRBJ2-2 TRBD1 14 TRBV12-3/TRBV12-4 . TGTGCCAGCAGCATACAGGGGGCCGGCGGGGAGATGATTTTT CASSIQGAGGEMIF
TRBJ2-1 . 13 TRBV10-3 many TGTGCCATCAGTGAGACCGGATACAATGAGCAGTTCTTC CAISETGYNEQFF
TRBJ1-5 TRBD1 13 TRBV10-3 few TGTGCCATCCAGGGGGATAGCAATCAGCCCCAGCATTTT CAIQGDSNQPQHF
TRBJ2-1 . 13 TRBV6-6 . TGTGCCAGCAGTTACTCGATGGTTGGCGAGCAGTTCTTC CASSYSMVGEQFF
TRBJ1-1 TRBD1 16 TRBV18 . TGTGCCAGCTCACCACCCGGACAGGGGGAGTTCGCTGAAGCTTTCTTT CASSPPGQGEFAEAFF
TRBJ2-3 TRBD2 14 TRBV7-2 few TGTGCCAGCAGTTGGACTAGCGGTACGGATACGCAGTATTTT CASSWTSGTDTQYF
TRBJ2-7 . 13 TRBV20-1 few TGCAGTGCGCCGGGACCCTACCGGAACGAGCAGTACTTC CSAPGPYRNEQYF
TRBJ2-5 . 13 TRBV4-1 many TGCGCCAGCAGCCAAGGGGGGTGGCAGACCCAGTACTTC CASSQGGWQTQYF
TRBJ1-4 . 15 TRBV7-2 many TGTGCCAGCAGCTTATGGTCAAGGGCTAATGAAAAACTGTTTTTT CASSLWSRANEKLFF
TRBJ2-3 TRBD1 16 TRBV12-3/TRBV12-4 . TGTGCCAGCAGGCCAATCCCGGGACAGTCTACAGATACGCAGTATTTT CASRPIPGQSTDTQYF
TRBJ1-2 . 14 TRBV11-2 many TGTGCCAGCAGTCCGGGCCTGGGGGACTATGGCTACACCTTC CASSPGLGDYGYTF
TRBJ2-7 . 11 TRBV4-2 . TGTGCCAGCAGCCAAGACTCCGAGCAGTACTTC CASSQDSEQYF
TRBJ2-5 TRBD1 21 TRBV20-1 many TGCAGTGCTAGACGGGACAGGGGGCATAGGAAGGAAGGTCAGGCATACGAGACCCAGTACTTC CSARRDRGHRKEGQAYETQYF
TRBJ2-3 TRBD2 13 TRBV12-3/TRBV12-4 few TGTGCCAGCAGTCCTAGCGGGGCAGATACGCAGTATTTT CASSPSGADTQYF
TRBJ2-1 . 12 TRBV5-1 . TGCGCCAGCAGCTCAAACAATAATGAGCAGTTCTTC CASSSNNNEQFF
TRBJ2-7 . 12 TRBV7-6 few TGTGCCAGCAGCTCAGTAGGCTACGAGCAGTACTTC CASSSVGYEQYF
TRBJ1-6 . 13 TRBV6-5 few TGTGCCAGCAGTTGGGAGAGGGATTCACCCCTCCACTTT CASSWERDSPLHF
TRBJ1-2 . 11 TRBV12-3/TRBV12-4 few TGTGCCAGCAGTTTAGGGGTTGGCTACACCTTC CASSLGVGYTF
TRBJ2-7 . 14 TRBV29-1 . TGCAGCGTTGAGGTTGACAGAATGGGCTACGAGCAGTACTTC CSVEVDRMGYEQYF
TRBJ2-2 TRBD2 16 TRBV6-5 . TGTGCCAGCAGTTCAGCTAGCGGGGTTAACACCGGGGAGCTGTTTTTT CASSSASGVNTGELFF
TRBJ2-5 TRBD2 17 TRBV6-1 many TGTGCCAGCAGTGATAAGAAGCGGGGGGGCCTGAAAGAGACCCAGTACTTC CASSDKKRGGLKETQYF
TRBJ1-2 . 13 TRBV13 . TGTGCCAGCAGCTTAGTAGCCAACTATGGCTACACCTTC CASSLVANYGYTF
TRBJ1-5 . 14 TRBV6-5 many TGTGCCAGCAGTTACAGGGCTCCCAATCAGCCCCAGCATTTT CASSYRAPNQPQHF
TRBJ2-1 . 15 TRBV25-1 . TGTGCCAGCAGTGGAACAGGCCCTGCCTACAATGAGCAGTTCTTC CASSGTGPAYNEQFF
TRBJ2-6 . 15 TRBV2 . TGTGCCAGCAGTCAAGTGGGCTCTGGGGCCAACGTCCTGACTTTC CASSQVGSGANVLTF
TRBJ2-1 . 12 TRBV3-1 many TGTGCCAGCAGCCAAGCGCGTAATGAGCAGTTCTTC CASSQARNEQFF
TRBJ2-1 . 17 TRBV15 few TGTGCCACCAGCAGAGCCCTCCTAGCGTCGCCCCACAATGAGCAGTTCTTC CATSRALLASPHNEQFF